A selection of T cell receptor beta chains follows, all from one sample in a study of T-cell reconstitution after alpha-beta-depleted transplantation in children. TCRdb re-called the PCR reads with MiXCR, one entry per CDR3 protein. The sample has about 210,000 distinct CDR3 sequences, about 15% seen once. This specimen was PBMCs, mostly from graft donor cells, taken 360 days after TCRalphabeta/CD19-depleted stem cell transplant. These receptors all come from a male patient under 10 years old who had a stem cell transplant for acute lymphoblastic leukemia, so the T cells may come from the graft donor. Both conserved end residues are part of each CDR3. Each record gives: V gene, D gene, J gene, clone size, CDR3 protein, CDR3 DNA. The D gene is left open where the match is weak. For some rows the clone size is stated as once, few or many, or as a class when expanded; others skip it.

v_gene: TRBV2; d_gene: TRBD1; j_gene: TRBJ1-2; abundance: NA; CDR3aa: CASTLTGPYGYTF; CDR3nt: TGTGCCAGCACCCTGACAGGGCCCTATGGCTACACCTTC
v_gene: TRBV11-2; d_gene: TRBD2; j_gene: TRBJ2-1; abundance: few; CDR3aa: CASSYMGLAGSSYNEQFF; CDR3nt: TGTGCCAGCAGCTATATGGGACTAGCGGGATCCTCCTACAATGAGCAGTTCTTC
v_gene: TRBV5-1; d_gene: TRBD1; j_gene: TRBJ1-2; abundance: few; CDR3aa: CASSWTGEKFGYTF; CDR3nt: TGCGCCAGCAGCTGGACAGGGGAGAAGTTTGGCTACACCTTC
v_gene: TRBV10-1; d_gene: NA; j_gene: TRBJ2-2; abundance: few; CDR3aa: CASSDPGLQTGELFF; CDR3nt: TGCGCCAGCAGTGACCCTGGGCTTCAGACCGGGGAGCTGTTTTTT
v_gene: TRBV12-3/TRBV12-4; d_gene: NA; j_gene: TRBJ2-2; abundance: few; CDR3aa: CASNRRGAGFTGELFF; CDR3nt: TGTGCCAGCAACAGACGTGGGGCGGGATTTACCGGGGAGCTGTTTTTT
v_gene: TRBV7-9; d_gene: NA; j_gene: TRBJ1-2; abundance: NA; CDR3aa: CASRFDEGYTF; CDR3nt: TGTGCCAGCAGGTTCGATGAAGGCTACACCTTC
v_gene: TRBV6-5; d_gene: TRBD2; j_gene: TRBJ2-1; abundance: NA; CDR3aa: CASSLAGGRYNEQFF; CDR3nt: TGTGCCAGCAGTTTGGCGGGGGGCCGCTACAATGAGCAGTTCTTC
v_gene: TRBV12-3/TRBV12-4; d_gene: NA; j_gene: TRBJ1-3; abundance: few; CDR3aa: CASSFRASSGNTIYF; CDR3nt: TGTGCCAGCAGTTTTCGGGCCTCGTCTGGAAACACCATATATTTT
v_gene: TRBV12-3/TRBV12-4; d_gene: NA; j_gene: TRBJ2-5; abundance: many; CDR3aa: CASSTKQGSETQYF; CDR3nt: TGTGCCAGCAGCACGAAACAGGGATCAGAGACCCAGTACTTC
v_gene: TRBV5-1; d_gene: NA; j_gene: TRBJ1-1; abundance: NA; CDR3aa: CASSSRRTADTEAFF; CDR3nt: TGCGCCAGCAGCTCGCGACGGACAGCCGACACTGAAGCTTTCTTT
v_gene: TRBV12-5; d_gene: NA; j_gene: TRBJ1-2; abundance: NA; CDR3aa: CASGLVPQVPPNYGYTF; CDR3nt: TGTGCTAGTGGTTTGGTACCGCAGGTCCCCCCTAACTATGGCTACACCTTC
v_gene: TRBV4-2; d_gene: NA; j_gene: TRBJ2-1; abundance: NA; CDR3aa: CASSQPGDGLDNEQFF; CDR3nt: TGTGCCAGCAGCCAACCTGGGGATGGGCTCGACAATGAGCAGTTCTTC
v_gene: TRBV29-1; d_gene: NA; j_gene: TRBJ1-2; abundance: few; CDR3aa: CSVEGQISANYGYTF; CDR3nt: TGCAGCGTTGAAGGACAGATATCAGCTAACTATGGCTACACCTTC
v_gene: TRBV20-1; d_gene: TRBD2; j_gene: TRBJ2-7; abundance: many; CDR3aa: CSAGELAGVRPQYF; CDR3nt: TGCAGTGCTGGAGAACTAGCGGGAGTAAGGCCGCAGTACTTC
v_gene: TRBV12-3/TRBV12-4; d_gene: NA; j_gene: TRBJ2-5; abundance: few; CDR3aa: CASTFGQQETQYF; CDR3nt: TGTGCCAGCACCTTCGGACAGCAAGAGACCCAGTACTTC
v_gene: TRBV7-2; d_gene: TRBD2; j_gene: TRBJ2-3; abundance: NA; CDR3aa: CASSPPGLAGSNTQYF; CDR3nt: TGTGCCAGCAGCCCCCCGGGACTAGCGGGAAGTAATACGCAGTATTTT
v_gene: TRBV18; d_gene: NA; j_gene: TRBJ2-7; abundance: few; CDR3aa: CASQGSGTSYEQYF; CDR3nt: TGTGCCAGCCAGGGATCAGGTACTTCCTACGAGCAGTACTTC
v_gene: TRBV10-3; d_gene: TRBD1; j_gene: TRBJ2-7; abundance: many; CDR3aa: CAISESAQGDEQYF; CDR3nt: TGTGCCATCAGTGAGTCAGCACAGGGGGACGAGCAGTACTTC
v_gene: TRBV11-2; d_gene: NA; j_gene: TRBJ2-2; abundance: many; CDR3aa: CASTLLLRPFSNTGELFF; CDR3nt: TGTGCCAGCACCCTCCTTCTTAGGCCCTTTTCGAACACCGGGGAGCTGTTTTTT
v_gene: TRBV29-1; d_gene: TRBD2; j_gene: TRBJ2-7; abundance: NA; CDR3aa: CSVVPSGSYEQYF; CDR3nt: TGCAGCGTTGTCCCTAGCGGCTCCTACGAGCAGTACTTC
v_gene: TRBV4-3; d_gene: NA; j_gene: TRBJ2-7; abundance: NA; CDR3aa: CASSQDLLVGRGRHEQYF; CDR3nt: TGCGCCAGCAGCCAAGATCTGCTCGTTGGAAGGGGGAGGCACGAGCAGTACTTC
v_gene: TRBV11-2; d_gene: NA; j_gene: TRBJ2-6; abundance: few; CDR3aa: CASSTRGWRASGANVLTF; CDR3nt: TGTGCCAGCAGCACCAGAGGGTGGAGGGCCTCTGGGGCCAACGTCCTGACTTTC
v_gene: TRBV18; d_gene: TRBD1; j_gene: TRBJ1-6; abundance: NA; CDR3aa: CASSPGDSYNSPLHF; CDR3nt: TGTGCCAGCTCACCCGGGGACAGCTATAATTCACCCCTCCACTTT
v_gene: TRBV9; d_gene: NA; j_gene: TRBJ1-3; abundance: NA; CDR3aa: CASSNAPVGAGNTIYF; CDR3nt: TGTGCCAGCAGCAACGCCCCAGTAGGGGCTGGAAACACCATATATTTT
v_gene: TRBV7-8; d_gene: TRBD1; j_gene: TRBJ2-7; abundance: few; CDR3aa: CASSLTGGDVYEQYF; CDR3nt: TGTGCCAGCAGCTTAACAGGGGGAGATGTCTACGAGCAGTACTTC
v_gene: TRBV5-5; d_gene: NA; j_gene: TRBJ2-1; abundance: many; CDR3aa: CASSLGSLAFDEQFF; CDR3nt: TGTGCCAGCAGCTTGGGTTCACTAGCTTTTGATGAGCAGTTCTTC
v_gene: TRBV21-1; d_gene: NA; j_gene: TRBJ2-3; abundance: few; CDR3aa: CASSNGPGSTDTQYF; CDR3nt: TGTGCCAGCAGCAATGGACCAGGGAGCACAGATACGCAGTATTTT
v_gene: TRBV19; d_gene: NA; j_gene: TRBJ1-5; abundance: NA; CDR3aa: CASRDVKGSNQPQHF; CDR3nt: TGTGCCAGTAGGGACGTGAAAGGAAGCAATCAGCCCCAGCATTTT
v_gene: TRBV12-3/TRBV12-4; d_gene: NA; j_gene: TRBJ1-4; abundance: NA; CDR3aa: CASSFERGSYEKLFF; CDR3nt: TGTGCCAGCAGTTTTGAGAGGGGATCGTACGAAAAACTGTTTTTT
v_gene: TRBV10-1; d_gene: NA; j_gene: TRBJ1-1; abundance: NA; CDR3aa: CASSREFLGEAFF; CDR3nt: TGCGCCAGCAGCAGAGAATTTTTAGGTGAAGCTTTCTTT
v_gene: TRBV24-1; d_gene: NA; j_gene: TRBJ2-5; abundance: few; CDR3aa: CATSDLWETQYF; CDR3nt: TGTGCCACCAGTGATTTGTGGGAGACCCAGTACTTC
v_gene: TRBV4-2; d_gene: NA; j_gene: TRBJ2-7; abundance: NA; CDR3aa: CAAGSSLIDEQYF; CDR3nt: TGTGCCGCGGGGTCAAGTCTTATAGACGAGCAGTACTTC
v_gene: TRBV4-3; d_gene: TRBD1; j_gene: TRBJ1-1; abundance: NA; CDR3aa: CASSLGLGGGAEAFF; CDR3nt: TGCGCCAGCAGCCTCGGACTAGGGGGCGGGGCTGAAGCTTTCTTT
v_gene: TRBV29-1; d_gene: NA; j_gene: TRBJ2-5; abundance: many; CDR3aa: CSVGYSQETQYF; CDR3nt: TGCAGCGTAGGCTACTCCCAAGAGACCCAGTACTTC
v_gene: TRBV11-3; d_gene: TRBD2; j_gene: TRBJ2-2; abundance: once; CDR3aa: CASSPPGLSTGELFF; CDR3nt: TGTGCCAGCAGCCCGCCGGGACTAAGCACCGGGGAGCTGTTTTTT
v_gene: TRBV12-3/TRBV12-4; d_gene: TRBD2; j_gene: TRBJ2-7; abundance: few; CDR3aa: CASSKGTSPYEQYF; CDR3nt: TGTGCCAGCAGTAAAGGGACTAGTCCCTACGAGCAGTACTTC
v_gene: TRBV14; d_gene: NA; j_gene: TRBJ2-1; abundance: few; CDR3aa: CASRGAKWWDEQFF; CDR3nt: TGTGCCAGCAGAGGGGCAAAATGGTGGGATGAGCAGTTCTTC